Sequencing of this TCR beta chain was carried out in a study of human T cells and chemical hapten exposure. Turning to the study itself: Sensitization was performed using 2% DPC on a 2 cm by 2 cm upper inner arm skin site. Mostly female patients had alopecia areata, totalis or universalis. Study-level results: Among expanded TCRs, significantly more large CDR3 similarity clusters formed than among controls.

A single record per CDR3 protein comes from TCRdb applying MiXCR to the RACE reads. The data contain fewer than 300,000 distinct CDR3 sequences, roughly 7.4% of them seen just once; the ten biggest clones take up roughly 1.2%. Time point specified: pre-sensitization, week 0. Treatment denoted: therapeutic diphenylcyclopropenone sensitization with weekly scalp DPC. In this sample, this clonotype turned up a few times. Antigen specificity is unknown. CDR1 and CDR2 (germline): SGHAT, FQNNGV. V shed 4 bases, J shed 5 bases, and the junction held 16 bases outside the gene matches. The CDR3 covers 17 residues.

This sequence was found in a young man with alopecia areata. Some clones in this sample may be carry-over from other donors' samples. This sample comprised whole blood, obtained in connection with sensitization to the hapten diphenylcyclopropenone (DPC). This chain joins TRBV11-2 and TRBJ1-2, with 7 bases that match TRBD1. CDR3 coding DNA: TGTGCCAGCAGCTCCTGGACAGGACCTCGCCCCTTTTATGGCTACACCTTC. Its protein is CASSSWTGPRPFYGYTF.